The 24 T cell receptor beta chains presented below share a single source sample, sequenced in a study of blood T cell repertoires in COVID-19. Generated by immunoSEQ multiplex PCR, the TCRdb table keeps only in-frame clones and is missing some. The sample shows some 200,000 clones, 70% to 90% of them seen only once. The sequenced sample was peripheral blood. The receptors were gathered from a woman in her 70s with COVID-19, enrolled during active disease.

The chain joins TRBV7-2 to TRBJ2-3; tentatively, D is TRBD2 (6 bases). Trimming took 1 base from V and 7 from J, leaving 15 bases between them. CDR3 length equals 15 residues. Germline lookup yields CDR1 SGHTA and CDR2 FQGNSA. CDR3 residues: CASSLVSPSVNTQYF. The CDR3 nucleotides read TGTGCCAGCAGCTTAGTTTCCCCTAGCGTAAATACGCAGTATTTT.

This chain links TRBV6-1 with TRBJ1-1; TRBD1 might be the D (5 bases). The CDR3 contains 15 residues. The germline V gene encodes CDR1 MNHNS and CDR2 SASEGT. V was trimmed by 2 bases and J by 0 bases, leaving 10 bases between them. In DNA form, the CDR3 reads TGTGCCAGCAGTGAACGACAGAATATGAACACTGAAGCTTTCTTT. Protein: CASSERQNMNTEAFF.

V usage is TRBV27 and J usage is TRBJ1-1; 10 nucleotides align to TRBD1. J gave up 6 bases and V 6 bases, and 7 bases lay outside the gene matches. The CDR3 spans 14 residues. Germline CDR1 is MNHEY and CDR2 is SMNVEV (reference sequence). The CDR3 is CASSLRDRGAEAFF. The CDR3 DNA sequence: TGTGCCAGCAGCCTCCGGGACAGGGGCGCTGAAGCTTTCTTT.

This clone was seen more than once but under ten times. This chain joins TRBV29-1 and TRBJ1-2; D call uncertain. The CDR3 is 15 residues long. Germline CDR1 reads SQVTM; CDR2 reads ANQGSEA. V gave up 5 bases and J gave up 0 bases, with 16 bases separating them. This chain's CDR3 is CSVHRPETSNYGYTF. The CDR3 DNA follows: TGCAGCGTTCACCGACCGGAGACCTCTAACTATGGCTACACCTTC.

The rearrangement uses TRBV6-5 and TRBJ1-3, with a possible D match to TRBD1 (5 bases). Germline values: CDR1 MNHEY, CDR2 SVGAGI. This CDR3 spans 14 amino acids. V lost 7 bases and J 1 base, leaving 11 bases between the germline ends. This chain's CDR3 is CASKDQGSGNTIYF. The CDR3 DNA sequence: TGTGCCAGCAAGGATCAGGGTTCTGGAAACACCATATATTTT.

J is TRBJ2-1 and V is TRBV7-2, with a weak D call TRBD2 (6 bases). The CDR3 contains 18 residues. CDR1 SGHTA and CDR2 FQGNSA come from the germline V gene. V lost 1 base and J 0 bases, leaving 16 bases between the germline ends. DNA of the CDR3: TGTGCCAGCAGCTTAGAAGCTAGCGTCGACAGCTCCTACAATGAGCAGTTCTTC. This sequence encodes CASSLEASVDSSYNEQFF.

V gene TRBV3-1 (or the pseudogene TRBV3-2) combines with J gene TRBJ2-1; D not resolved. The CDR3 has 14 amino acids. Trimming removed 0 bases at V and 8 bases at J, with 11 bases between. Germline CDR1 LGHDT, CDR2 YNNKEL (reference sequence). CDR3 in DNA: TGTGCCAGCAGCCAAGATTCCGGTCGCGATGAGCAGTTCTTC. Protein product: CASSQDSGRDEQFF.

The CDR3 protein is CASSPPRRGGQETQYF. The CDR3 coding sequence is TGTGCCAGCAGCCCTCCCCGGCGGGGGGGCCAAGAGACCCAGTACTTC. V and J are TRBV9 and TRBJ2-5, with 9 bases aligning to TRBD2. The ends lost 4 bases at V and 1 base at J; junction bases unmatched: 8. The CDR3 has 16 amino acids. Per the germline V gene, CDR1 is SGDLS and CDR2 is YYNGEE.

This clone occurred once. V gene TRBV29-1 combines with J gene TRBJ2-5, with TRBD2 identical over 9 bases. Germline V gene lookup returns CDR1 SQVTM and CDR2 ANQGSEA. The CDR3 has 14 amino acids. V shed 1 base and J 4 bases; nucleotides not matched to a gene: 4. The CDR3 reads CSVEVAGGPETQYF. In DNA, the CDR3 is TGCAGCGTTGAAGTTGCGGGGGGGCCAGAGACCCAGTACTTC.

The chain links TRBV7-9 to TRBJ2-7; possibly TRBD1 for D (6 bases). CDR3 length equals 14 residues. CDR1 and CDR2 from the germline V gene are SEHNR and FQNEAQ (reference sequence). The germline V and J ends were trimmed by 4 bases and 2 bases, with 12 bases remaining between them. The CDR3: CASSSGTNTYEQYF. The CDR3 coding sequence is TGTGCCAGCAGCTCCGGGACAAATACCTACGAGCAGTACTTC.

The gene calls are TRBV19 and TRBJ2-5; D may be TRBD2 (6 bases). Germline values: CDR1 LNHDA, CDR2 SQIVND (reference sequence). This CDR3 region has 16 residues. The V and J ends lost 1 base and 0 bases respectively, with 12 bases between them. In nucleotides, the CDR3 is TGTGCCAGTAGTATAGTTCCGGGAGCGAACCAAGAGACCCAGTACTTC. It yields the protein CASSIVPGANQETQYF.

The rearrangement links TRBV5-6 to TRBJ1-3; possibly TRBD1 for D (5 bases). V was shortened by 3 bases and J by 1 base, with 11 bases between the two germline ends. The CDR3 runs to 15 residues. Germline CDR1 reads SGHDT; CDR2 reads YYEEEE. CDR3 DNA sequence: TGTGCCAGCAGCTCGACAGCGATATCTGGAAACACCATATATTTT. As protein: CASSSTAISGNTIYF.

This clone was detected a few times. The chain uses TRBV19 and TRBJ1-3; D unclear. The germline V and J ends were trimmed by 7 bases and 0 bases, with 13 bases remaining between them. CDR1 and CDR2 from the germline V gene are LNHDA and SQIVND (reference sequence). CDR3 length: 15 residues. CDR3 DNA sequence: TGTGCCAGTACATATCTAACGGGCTCTGGAAACACCATATATTTT. Translating it yields CASTYLTGSGNTIYF.

The rearrangement joins TRBV5-1 to TRBJ2-1; 10 bases are a match to TRBD2. Germline V lookup: CDR1 SGHRS, CDR2 YFSETQ. This CDR3 contains 16 residues. V shed 1 base, J shed 4 bases, and the junction held 5 bases outside the gene matches. The CDR3 region has the DNA TGCGCCAGCAGCTTGTCTAGCGGGGGCCTGTACAATGAGCAGTTCTTC. This translates into CASSLSSGGLYNEQFF.

This clone came up a few times. The CDR3 protein is CASSLRLAGYEQFF. The CDR3, as DNA: TGTGCCAGCAGCTTAAGGCTAGCGGGGTATGAGCAGTTCTTC. The chain couples TRBV7-9 to TRBJ2-1, with 9 bases identical to TRBD2. Looked up from germline, CDR1 is SEHNR and CDR2 is FQNEAQ (reference sequence). The CDR3 totals 14 residues. Trimming removed 2 bases from V and 8 bases from J; junction bases left unmatched: 4.

The V gene is TRBV7-8, the J gene TRBJ2-1; D is perhaps TRBD1 (6 bases). Deletions cut 11 bases from V and 5 bases from J, with 22 bases between. The CDR3 loop spans 15 amino acids. Germline-derived CDR1 and CDR2 are SGHVS and FQNEAQ. Here the CDR3 DNA reads TGTGCCCCCCCGTACACAGGGACCCGAAACAATGAGCAGTTCTTC. Its protein is CAPPYTGTRNNEQFF.

The V and J genes are TRBV5-1 and TRBJ2-3; D is possibly TRBD2 (6 bases). Germline loops: CDR1 SGHRS, CDR2 YFSETQ. This CDR3 spans 13 amino acids. Trimming took 6 bases from V and 2 from J, leaving 10 bases between them. The CDR3 reads CASNGGNTDTQYF. The CDR3 bases are TGCGCCAGCAACGGCGGGAACACAGATACGCAGTATTTT.

J is TRBJ1-1 and V is TRBV19; a possible D gene is TRBD1 (6 bases). This CDR3 spans 15 amino acids. Germline lookup yields CDR1 LNHDA and CDR2 SQIVND (reference sequence). Trimming took 5 bases from V and 0 from J, leaving 13 bases between them. This CDR3 is CASSSPTGLNTEAFF. CDR3 coding DNA: TGTGCCAGTAGTTCGCCGACAGGATTGAACACTGAAGCTTTCTTT.

The V gene is TRBV19, the J gene TRBJ1-5, with D unclear. The CDR3 length is 17 residues. V was pared by 3 bases and J by 1 base, with 16 bases between. Germline CDR1 LNHDA, CDR2 SQIVND (reference sequence). CDR3 loop: CASSIEGWRWSNQPQHF. CDR3 coding DNA: TGTGCCAGTAGTATTGAAGGATGGAGGTGGAGCAATCAGCCCCAGCATTTT.

The gene calls are TRBV29-1 and TRBJ1-1; 7 bases agree with TRBD1. Trimming removed 0 bases from V and 10 bases from J; junction bases left unmatched: 5. The CDR3 length is 12 residues. CDR1 and CDR2 (germline): SQVTM, ANQGSEA. In DNA, the CDR3 is TGCAGCGTTGAAGATACAGGGGAGCGAGCTTTCTTT. This encodes CSVEDTGERAFF.

The V call is TRBV19, the J call TRBJ1-5; TRBD1 aligns across 10 bases. The V segment lost 4 bases and the J segment 2 bases; nucleotides outside the gene matches: 5. The germline CDR1 and CDR2 sequences are LNHDA and SQIVND (reference sequence). CDR3 length: 16 residues. CDR3 amino acids: CASSTTGGSRNQPQHF. CDR3 DNA: TGTGCCAGTAGTACGACAGGGGGCAGTCGCAATCAGCCCCAGCATTTT. The whole variable domain, filled in from reference TRBV19 and TRBJ1-5, reads DGGITQSPKYLFRKEGQNVTLSCEQNLNHDAMYWYRQDPGQGLRLIYYSQIVNDFQKGDIAEGYSVSREKKESFPLTVTSAQKNPTAFYLCASSTTGGSRNQPQHFGDGTRLSIL.

The CDR3 is CASSLGLAGRISYNEQFF. CDR3 nucleotides: TGTGCCAGCAGCCTAGGACTAGCGGGCCGTATTTCCTACAATGAGCAGTTCTTC. The chain combines TRBV9 with TRBJ2-1; 11 bases map to TRBD2. Per germline, CDR1 SGDLS and CDR2 YYNGEE. The CDR3 runs 18 residues. The V gene end was trimmed by 4 bases and the J gene end by 1 base; junction bases not matched to a gene: 10.

The chain uses TRBV6-1 and TRBJ2-7; 9 bases line up with TRBD2. The V segment lost 1 base and the J segment 0 bases; nucleotides outside the gene matches: 10. CDR1 is MNHNS and CDR2 is SASEGT in the germline V gene. CDR3 length equals 18 residues. CDR3 DNA sequence: TGTGCCAGCAGTGAAGTTTCTAGCGGGACAATAACCTCCTACGAGCAGTACTTC. Its protein product is CASSEVSSGTITSYEQYF.

The chain uses TRBV6-5 and TRBJ2-1; 15 bases fit TRBD2. J lost 9 bases, V lost 6 bases, and 6 bases had no gene match. The CDR3 has 15 residues. The V gene's germline CDR1 is MNHEY and CDR2 SVGAGI. Written as DNA, the CDR3 is TGTGCCAGCAGCCTGGGACTAGCGGGGGGTAGTGAGCAGTTCTTC. The encoded protein is CASSLGLAGGSEQFF.